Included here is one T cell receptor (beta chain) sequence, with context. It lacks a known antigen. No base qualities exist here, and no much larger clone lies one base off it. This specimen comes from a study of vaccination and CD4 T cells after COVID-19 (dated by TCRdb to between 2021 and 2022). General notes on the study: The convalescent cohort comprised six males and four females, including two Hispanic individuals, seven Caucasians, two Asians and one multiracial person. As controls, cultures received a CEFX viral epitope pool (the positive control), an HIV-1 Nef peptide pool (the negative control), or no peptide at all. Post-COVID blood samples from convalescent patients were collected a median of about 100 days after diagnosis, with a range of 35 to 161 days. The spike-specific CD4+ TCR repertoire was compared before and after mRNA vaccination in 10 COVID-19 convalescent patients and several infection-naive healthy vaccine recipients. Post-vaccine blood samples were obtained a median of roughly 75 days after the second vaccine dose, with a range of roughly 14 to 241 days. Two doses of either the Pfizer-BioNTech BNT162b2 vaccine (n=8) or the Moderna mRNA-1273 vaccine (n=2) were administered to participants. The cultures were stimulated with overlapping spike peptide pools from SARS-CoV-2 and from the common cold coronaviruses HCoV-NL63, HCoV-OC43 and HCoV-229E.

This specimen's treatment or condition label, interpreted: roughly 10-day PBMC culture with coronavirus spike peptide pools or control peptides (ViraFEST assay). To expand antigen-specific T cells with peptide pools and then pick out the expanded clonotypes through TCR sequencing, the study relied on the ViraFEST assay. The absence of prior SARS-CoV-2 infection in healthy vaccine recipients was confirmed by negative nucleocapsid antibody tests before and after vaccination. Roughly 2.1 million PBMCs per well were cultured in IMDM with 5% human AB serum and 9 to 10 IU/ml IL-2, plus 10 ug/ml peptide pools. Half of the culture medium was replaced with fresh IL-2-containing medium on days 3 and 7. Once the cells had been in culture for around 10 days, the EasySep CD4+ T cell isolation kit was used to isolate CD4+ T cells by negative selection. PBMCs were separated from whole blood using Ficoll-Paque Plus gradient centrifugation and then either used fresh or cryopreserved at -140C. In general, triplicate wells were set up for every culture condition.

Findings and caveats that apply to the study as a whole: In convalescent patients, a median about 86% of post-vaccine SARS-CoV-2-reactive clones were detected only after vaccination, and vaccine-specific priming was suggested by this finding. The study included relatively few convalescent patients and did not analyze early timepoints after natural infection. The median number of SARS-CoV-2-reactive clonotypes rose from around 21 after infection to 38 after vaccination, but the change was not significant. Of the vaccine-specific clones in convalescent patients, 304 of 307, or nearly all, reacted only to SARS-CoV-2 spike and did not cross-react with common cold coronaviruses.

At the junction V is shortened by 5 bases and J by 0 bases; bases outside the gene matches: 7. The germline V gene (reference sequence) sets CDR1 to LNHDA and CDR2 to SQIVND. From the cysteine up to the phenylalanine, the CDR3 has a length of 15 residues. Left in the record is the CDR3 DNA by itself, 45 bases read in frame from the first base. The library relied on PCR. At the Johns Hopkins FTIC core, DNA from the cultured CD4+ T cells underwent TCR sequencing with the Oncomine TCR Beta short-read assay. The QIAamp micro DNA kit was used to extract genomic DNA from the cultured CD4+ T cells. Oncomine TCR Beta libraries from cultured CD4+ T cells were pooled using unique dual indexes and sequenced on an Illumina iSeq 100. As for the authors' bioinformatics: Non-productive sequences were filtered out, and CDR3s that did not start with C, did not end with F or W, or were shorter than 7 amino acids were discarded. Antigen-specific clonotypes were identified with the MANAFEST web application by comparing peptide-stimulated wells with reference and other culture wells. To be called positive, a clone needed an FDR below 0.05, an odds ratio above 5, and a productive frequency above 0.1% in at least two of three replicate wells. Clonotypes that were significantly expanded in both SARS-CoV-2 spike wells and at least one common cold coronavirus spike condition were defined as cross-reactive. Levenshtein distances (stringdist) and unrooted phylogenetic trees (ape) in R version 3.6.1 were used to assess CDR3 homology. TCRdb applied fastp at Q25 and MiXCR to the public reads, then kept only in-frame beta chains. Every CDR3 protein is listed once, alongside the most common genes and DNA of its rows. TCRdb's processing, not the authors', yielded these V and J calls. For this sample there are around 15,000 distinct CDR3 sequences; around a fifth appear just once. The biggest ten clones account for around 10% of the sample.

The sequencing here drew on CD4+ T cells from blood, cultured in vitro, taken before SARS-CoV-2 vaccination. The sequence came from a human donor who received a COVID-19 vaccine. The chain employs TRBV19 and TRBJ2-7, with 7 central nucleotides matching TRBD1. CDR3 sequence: CASSSQTGSSYEQYF. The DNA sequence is TGTGCCAGTAGTTCCCAGACAGGGAGCTCCTACGAGCAGTACTTC.